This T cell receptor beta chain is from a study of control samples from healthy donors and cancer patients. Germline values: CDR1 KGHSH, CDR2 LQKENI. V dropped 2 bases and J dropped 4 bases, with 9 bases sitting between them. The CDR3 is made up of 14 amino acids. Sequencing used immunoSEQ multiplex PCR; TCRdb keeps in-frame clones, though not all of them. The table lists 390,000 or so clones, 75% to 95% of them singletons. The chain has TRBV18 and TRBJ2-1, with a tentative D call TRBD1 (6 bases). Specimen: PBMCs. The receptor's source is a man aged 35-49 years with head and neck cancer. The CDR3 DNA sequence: TGTGCCAGCTCACCAAGGGGACAATACAATGAGCAGTTCTTC. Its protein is CASSPRGQYNEQFF.